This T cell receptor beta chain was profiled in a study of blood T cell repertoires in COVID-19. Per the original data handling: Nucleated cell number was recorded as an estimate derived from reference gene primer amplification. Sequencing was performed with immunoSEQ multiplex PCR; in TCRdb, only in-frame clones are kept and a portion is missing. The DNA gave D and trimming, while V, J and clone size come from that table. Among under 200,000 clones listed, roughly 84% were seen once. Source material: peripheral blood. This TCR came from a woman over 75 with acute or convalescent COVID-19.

In nucleotides, the CDR3 is TGTGCCAGCTCACTACAGACCCTCCAAGAGACCCAGTACTTC. This gives the protein CASSLQTLQETQYF. The chain has TRBV18 and TRBJ2-5; no reliable D call. Germline-derived CDR1 and CDR2 are KGHSH and LQKENI. CDR3 length equals 14 residues. The V end was cut by 4 bases, the J end by 1 base, with 10 bases between.